In its sample, the clone carrying this TCR beta chain was seen many times. The data derive from a study of early T cells in non-severe SARS-CoV-2 infection. TCRdb recomputed calls from the 5' RACE reads with MiXCR, one row per CDR3 protein. The table includes some 25,000 distinct CDR3 sequences, approximately 6% detected once. Germline V gene sequence: CDR1 MNHEY, CDR2 SVGAGI. The CDR3 has 14 residues. V was pared by 5 bases and J by 1 base, with 3 bases of the junction left unmatched. The sequenced sample consisted of whole blood. The chain combines TRBV6-5 with TRBJ2-3; TRBD2 agrees at 7 bases. The TCR sequence derives from an adult who was a healthcare worker with PCR-confirmed SARS-CoV-2 infection or an uninfected control (not recorded which). In nucleotides, the CDR3 is TGTGCCAGCAGTGGCGGGGGACGCACAGATACGCAGTATTTT. This translates into CASSGGGRTDTQYF.